The rows below give T cell receptor beta chains drawn from one sample of a study of CD4 T cells in relation to SARS-CoV-2 and coronaviruses. TCRdb's table, derived via immunoSEQ multiplex PCR, lists solely in-frame clones and lacks some. The data contain 68,000 or so clones, approximately 93% of them singletons. Sequencing was done on a sample of naive CD4+ T cells from PBMCs. All receptors derive from a human donor in good health. The CDR3 runs from the conserved cysteine through the conserved F or W. Each record gives: clone size, D gene, J gene, V gene, CDR3 protein, CDR3 DNA. A D gene is named only where the DNA matches it firmly. Clone size is stated in some rows and not others, as once, few, many or a class when expanded.

clone_size: -
d_call: TRBD1
j_call: TRBJ1-1
v_call: TRBV5-1
cdr3_aa: CASSLLQGATEAFF
cdr3_nt: TGCGCCAGCAGCTTGTTACAGGGGGCCACTGAAGCTTTCTTT

clone_size: -
d_call: -
j_call: TRBJ1-4
v_call: TRBV30
cdr3_aa: CAWRGTGHLEKLFF
cdr3_nt: TGTGCCTGGAGGGGAACAGGCCACCTTGAAAAACTGTTTTTT

clone_size: -
d_call: -
j_call: TRBJ1-2
v_call: TRBV28
cdr3_aa: CASSSHRDTELTYGYTF
cdr3_nt: TGTGCCAGCAGTTCTCATCGGGACACCGAGCTGACCTATGGCTACACCTTC

clone_size: -
d_call: -
j_call: TRBJ2-5
v_call: TRBV25-1
cdr3_aa: CASSDLSGRGRETQYF
cdr3_nt: TGTGCCAGCAGTGACCTGAGCGGGCGGGGAAGGGAGACCCAGTACTTC

clone_size: -
d_call: -
j_call: TRBJ1-2
v_call: TRBV7-2
cdr3_aa: CASSAGRRTGYTF
cdr3_nt: TGTGCCAGCAGCGCCGGGCGACGTACCGGCTACACCTTC

clone_size: -
d_call: -
j_call: TRBJ2-7
v_call: TRBV24-1
cdr3_aa: CATSDSRQTTYEQYF
cdr3_nt: TGTGCCACCAGTGATTCCCGACAGACAACCTACGAGCAGTACTTC

clone_size: -
d_call: -
j_call: TRBJ1-5
v_call: TRBV2
cdr3_aa: CASSRASNQPQHF
cdr3_nt: TGTGCCAGCAGCAGGGCCAGCAATCAGCCCCAGCATTTT

clone_size: -
d_call: TRBD1
j_call: TRBJ1-4
v_call: TRBV28
cdr3_aa: CASSPGGQGGEKLFF
cdr3_nt: TGTGCCAGCAGCCCAGGGGGGCAGGGAGGTGAAAAACTGTTTTTT

clone_size: -
d_call: -
j_call: TRBJ1-5
v_call: TRBV3-1/TRBV3-2
cdr3_aa: CASSQAGSNQPQHF
cdr3_nt: TGTGCCAGCAGCCAAGCAGGGAGCAATCAGCCCCAGCATTTT

clone_size: -
d_call: -
j_call: TRBJ2-5
v_call: TRBV3-1/TRBV3-2
cdr3_aa: CASSQLGPETQYF
cdr3_nt: TGTGCCAGCAGCCAATTAGGGCCAGAGACCCAGTACTTC

clone_size: -
d_call: -
j_call: TRBJ1-2
v_call: TRBV10-3
cdr3_aa: CAISDGINYGYTF
cdr3_nt: TGTGCCATCAGTGACGGAATTAACTATGGCTACACCTTC

clone_size: -
d_call: -
j_call: TRBJ2-2
v_call: TRBV24-1
cdr3_aa: CATSDSTAWDTGELFF
cdr3_nt: TGTGCCACCAGTGATTCGACAGCGTGGGACACCGGGGAGCTGTTTTTT

clone_size: -
d_call: -
j_call: TRBJ1-6
v_call: TRBV19
cdr3_aa: CASSNRNSPLHF
cdr3_nt: TGTGCCAGTAGTAACAGGAATTCACCCCTCCACTTT

clone_size: -
d_call: -
j_call: TRBJ2-7
v_call: TRBV28
cdr3_aa: CASRGSLGTSSYEQYF
cdr3_nt: TGTGCCAGCAGGGGATCCCTGGGGACCAGCTCCTACGAGCAGTACTTC

clone_size: -
d_call: TRBD2
j_call: TRBJ2-3
v_call: TRBV5-1
cdr3_aa: CASSPPAGGTDTQYF
cdr3_nt: TGCGCCAGCAGCCCCCCGGCGGGAGGGACAGATACGCAGTATTTT

clone_size: -
d_call: TRBD1
j_call: TRBJ1-2
v_call: TRBV7-9
cdr3_aa: CASSEGQAEYGYTF
cdr3_nt: TGTGCCAGCAGCGAGGGACAGGCGGAATATGGCTACACCTTC

clone_size: -
d_call: -
j_call: TRBJ2-3
v_call: TRBV10-3
cdr3_aa: CAITGSSSTDTQYF
cdr3_nt: TGTGCCATCACCGGCAGTTCTAGCACAGATACGCAGTATTTT

clone_size: -
d_call: -
j_call: TRBJ2-7
v_call: TRBV19
cdr3_aa: CALPGPCTNEQYF
cdr3_nt: TGTGCCCTCCCCGGTCCGTGCACGAACGAGCAGTACTTC

clone_size: -
d_call: -
j_call: TRBJ1-2
v_call: TRBV27
cdr3_aa: CASSFGQNYGYTF
cdr3_nt: TGTGCCAGCAGTTTCGGACAGAACTATGGCTACACCTTC

clone_size: -
d_call: -
j_call: TRBJ1-4
v_call: TRBV19
cdr3_aa: CATQVRGASEKLFF
cdr3_nt: TGTGCCACCCAAGTTAGGGGCGCCAGCGAAAAACTGTTTTTT

clone_size: -
d_call: -
j_call: TRBJ2-7
v_call: TRBV7-2
cdr3_aa: CASSLVGPAGDEQYF
cdr3_nt: TGTGCCAGCAGCTTAGTAGGCCCGGCGGGTGATGAGCAGTACTTC

clone_size: -
d_call: TRBD2
j_call: TRBJ2-5
v_call: TRBV7-8
cdr3_aa: CASSSRTSSGVETQYF
cdr3_nt: TGTGCCAGCAGCTCACGGACTAGCTCGGGAGTGGAGACCCAGTACTTC

clone_size: -
d_call: -
j_call: TRBJ2-7
v_call: TRBV5-6
cdr3_aa: CASSFYRVGYEQYF
cdr3_nt: TGTGCCAGCAGCTTTTACAGAGTCGGCTACGAGCAGTACTTC

clone_size: -
d_call: -
j_call: TRBJ1-1
v_call: TRBV27
cdr3_aa: CASSHERVTEAFF
cdr3_nt: TGTGCCAGCAGCCACGAAAGGGTCACTGAAGCTTTCTTT

clone_size: -
d_call: -
j_call: TRBJ1-2
v_call: TRBV12-3/TRBV12-4
cdr3_aa: CASSLQVNYGYTF
cdr3_nt: TGTGCCAGCAGTTTACAGGTTAACTATGGCTACACCTTC

clone_size: -
d_call: -
j_call: TRBJ1-2
v_call: TRBV28
cdr3_aa: CASLTTGMANYGYTF
cdr3_nt: TGTGCCAGCCTTACCACAGGAATGGCTAACTATGGCTACACCTTC

clone_size: -
d_call: -
j_call: TRBJ1-3
v_call: TRBV18
cdr3_aa: CASSPFRDTSGNTIYF
cdr3_nt: TGTGCCAGCTCACCATTCAGGGATACCTCTGGAAACACCATATATTTT

clone_size: -
d_call: -
j_call: TRBJ1-2
v_call: TRBV5-6
cdr3_aa: CASSLALNGVGAYGYTF
cdr3_nt: TGTGCCAGCAGCTTGGCCCTGAACGGGGTAGGGGCCTATGGCTACACCTTC

clone_size: -
d_call: -
j_call: TRBJ2-1
v_call: TRBV27
cdr3_aa: CASSHRDGSYNEQFF
cdr3_nt: TGTGCCAGCAGTCACAGGGATGGCTCCTACAATGAGCAGTTCTTC

clone_size: -
d_call: -
j_call: TRBJ2-5
v_call: TRBV12-3/TRBV12-4
cdr3_aa: CASSPGSKTQYF
cdr3_nt: TGTGCCAGCAGTCCCGGAAGCAAGACCCAGTACTTC

clone_size: -
d_call: TRBD1
j_call: TRBJ2-7
v_call: TRBV6-5
cdr3_aa: CASRGDRGYEQYF
cdr3_nt: TGTGCCAGCAGGGGGGACAGGGGCTACGAGCAGTACTTC

clone_size: -
d_call: -
j_call: TRBJ1-6
v_call: TRBV7-2
cdr3_aa: CASSLGNGPGSNSPLHF
cdr3_nt: TGTGCCAGCAGCTTAGGCAACGGGCCAGGGTCTAATTCACCCCTCCACTTT

clone_size: -
d_call: TRBD1
j_call: TRBJ1-2
v_call: TRBV7-3
cdr3_aa: CASSQRTGDYGYTF
cdr3_nt: TGTGCCAGCAGCCAAAGGACAGGGGACTATGGCTACACCTTC

clone_size: -
d_call: -
j_call: TRBJ1-4
v_call: TRBV5-6
cdr3_aa: CASSLPGGTNEKLFF
cdr3_nt: TGTGCCAGCAGCTTGCCGGGGGGGACTAATGAAAAACTGTTTTTT

clone_size: -
d_call: -
j_call: TRBJ1-2
v_call: TRBV9
cdr3_aa: CASSQGAPVSNYGYTF
cdr3_nt: TGTGCCAGCAGCCAAGGGGCCCCGGTGTCTAACTATGGCTACACCTTC

clone_size: -
d_call: TRBD2
j_call: TRBJ2-5
v_call: TRBV5-1
cdr3_aa: CASSRTSGDQETQYF
cdr3_nt: TGCGCCAGCAGCCGGACTAGCGGAGACCAAGAGACCCAGTACTTC

clone_size: -
d_call: -
j_call: TRBJ1-1
v_call: TRBV18
cdr3_aa: CASFWGENTEAFF
cdr3_nt: TGTGCCTCCTTTTGGGGGGAGAACACTGAAGCTTTCTTT

clone_size: -
d_call: -
j_call: TRBJ2-1
v_call: TRBV7-2
cdr3_aa: CASSLVWGRYNEQFF
cdr3_nt: TGTGCCAGCAGCTTAGTTTGGGGCCGCTACAATGAGCAGTTCTTC

clone_size: few
d_call: -
j_call: TRBJ2-5
v_call: TRBV5-4
cdr3_aa: CASSLDSNQETQYF
cdr3_nt: TGTGCCAGCAGCTTGGACAGCAACCAAGAGACCCAGTACTTC

clone_size: -
d_call: TRBD1
j_call: TRBJ1-4
v_call: TRBV2
cdr3_aa: CASTPRGQGTPDEKLFF
cdr3_nt: TGTGCCAGCACCCCCAGGGGACAGGGGACACCTGATGAAAAACTGTTTTTT

clone_size: -
d_call: TRBD1
j_call: TRBJ1-4
v_call: TRBV4-3
cdr3_aa: CASRGQGNEKLFF
cdr3_nt: TGCGCCAGCAGAGGACAGGGCAATGAAAAACTGTTTTTT

clone_size: -
d_call: -
j_call: TRBJ1-6
v_call: TRBV30
cdr3_aa: CAWRWHDNSPLHF
cdr3_nt: TGTGCCTGGAGATGGCACGATAATTCACCCCTCCACTTT

clone_size: -
d_call: TRBD2
j_call: TRBJ2-2
v_call: TRBV11-2
cdr3_aa: CASSLVRLLSGKPGELFF
cdr3_nt: TGTGCCAGCAGCTTAGTTCGCCTCCTTAGCGGGAAGCCCGGGGAGCTGTTTTTT

clone_size: -
d_call: TRBD1
j_call: TRBJ1-1
v_call: TRBV5-4
cdr3_aa: CASSFGTGDANTEAFF
cdr3_nt: TGTGCCAGCAGCTTTGGGACAGGGGATGCTAACACTGAAGCTTTCTTT

clone_size: -
d_call: TRBD1
j_call: TRBJ2-3
v_call: TRBV24-1
cdr3_aa: CATSDATGSTDTQYF
cdr3_nt: TGTGCCACCAGTGATGCGACAGGGAGCACAGATACGCAGTATTTT

clone_size: -
d_call: TRBD1
j_call: TRBJ1-6
v_call: TRBV13
cdr3_aa: CASSLMGGGSPLHF
cdr3_nt: TGTGCCAGCAGCTTAATGGGAGGGGGCTCACCCCTCCACTTT

clone_size: -
d_call: -
j_call: TRBJ2-1
v_call: TRBV5-4
cdr3_aa: CASSLRTPRLDNEQFF
cdr3_nt: TGTGCCAGCAGCTTGAGGACACCCCGGTTAGACAATGAGCAGTTCTTC

clone_size: -
d_call: TRBD1
j_call: TRBJ1-4
v_call: TRBV6-1
cdr3_aa: CASSEGTGLLVYF
cdr3_nt: TGTGCCAGCAGTGAAGGGACAGGGCTTTTGGTATATTTT

clone_size: -
d_call: TRBD1
j_call: TRBJ2-3
v_call: TRBV15
cdr3_aa: CATRRGQHTDTQYF
cdr3_nt: TGTGCCACCAGGAGGGGGCAGCACACAGATACGCAGTATTTT

clone_size: -
d_call: -
j_call: TRBJ1-2
v_call: TRBV4-1
cdr3_aa: CASSQDWGGYTF
cdr3_nt: TGCGCCAGCAGCCAAGATTGGGGTGGCTACACCTTC

clone_size: -
d_call: -
j_call: TRBJ1-1
v_call: TRBV25-1
cdr3_aa: CASSELEWTEAFF
cdr3_nt: TGTGCCAGCAGTGAGCTCGAATGGACTGAAGCTTTCTTT

clone_size: -
d_call: -
j_call: TRBJ1-4
v_call: TRBV14
cdr3_aa: CASSQKLDREGEKLFF
cdr3_nt: TGTGCCAGCAGCCAGAAACTCGACCGCGAAGGAGAAAAACTGTTTTTT

clone_size: -
d_call: TRBD1
j_call: TRBJ2-7
v_call: TRBV5-1
cdr3_aa: CASSLAGTGEPTSSYEQYF
cdr3_nt: TGCGCCAGCAGCTTGGCCGGGACAGGGGAACCCACTAGCTCCTACGAGCAGTACTTC

clone_size: -
d_call: TRBD1
j_call: TRBJ1-3
v_call: TRBV7-9
cdr3_aa: CASSLPRGTGLSGNTIYF
cdr3_nt: TGTGCCAGCAGCTTACCGAGGGGGACAGGTCTCTCTGGAAACACCATATATTTT

clone_size: -
d_call: -
j_call: TRBJ2-7
v_call: TRBV19
cdr3_aa: CASSINFRSYEQYF
cdr3_nt: TGTGCCAGTAGTATTAACTTTCGATCCTACGAGCAGTACTTC